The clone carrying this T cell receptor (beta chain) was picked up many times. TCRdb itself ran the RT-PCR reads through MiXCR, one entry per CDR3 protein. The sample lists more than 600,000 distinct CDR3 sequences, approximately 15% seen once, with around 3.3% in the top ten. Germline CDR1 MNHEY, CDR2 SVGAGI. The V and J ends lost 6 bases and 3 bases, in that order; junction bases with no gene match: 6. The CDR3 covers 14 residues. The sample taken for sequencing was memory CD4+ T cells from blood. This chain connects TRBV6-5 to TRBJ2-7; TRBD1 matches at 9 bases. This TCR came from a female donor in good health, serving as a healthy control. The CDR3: CASSGTGGNYEQYF. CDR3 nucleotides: TGTGCCAGCAGCGGCACAGGGGGCAACTACGAGCAGTACTTC.